The T cell receptor (beta chain) described here comes from a study of cytomegalovirus exposure and HLA in healthy donors. CDR3 length: 14 residues. V lost 4 bases to trimming and J lost 3 bases, with 13 bases between them. CDR1 and CDR2 (germline): SGHRS, YFSETQ. A multiplex PCR was run with 60 Vbeta primers and 13 Jbeta primers. Method: immunoSEQ multiplex PCR; TCRdb's copy keeps in-frame clones and lacks some. The table has roughly 84,000 clones, about 79% seen once. This clone was detected once. This chain connects TRBV5-1 to TRBJ1-1; D unclear. The TCR originated in a male donor in good health and CMV-seropositive. The material sequenced was PBMCs. CDR3 protein: CASSADEPHTEAFF. CDR3 nucleotide sequence: TGCGCCAGCAGCGCAGATGAACCTCACACTGAAGCTTTCTTT.